This T cell receptor beta chain was sequenced during a study of T cells after yellow fever vaccination. The wider study: SMART-Seq v4 Ultra Low Input handled preparation of low-cell-number fractions. Whole-study findings and limits: Peaking on day 5 versus 15, the secondary response was faster but weaker. The CD4 and CD8 compartments had a small share of their clonotypes in common.

TCRdb redid the calling of the 5' RACE reads with MiXCR, one entry per CDR3 protein. Of 300,000 or so distinct CDR3 sequences in the sample, around 3.9% are singletons; the top ten hold 20% to 30%. This CDR3 is 14 amino acids long. The V end was cut by 2 bases, the J end by 7 bases, with 15 bases between. Germline CDR1 is MNHEY and CDR2 is SMNVEV (reference sequence). This clonotype was detected ten times or more. The antigen is undetermined. The clonotype originates from a man between 18 and 35 years old who received the YFV17D yellow fever vaccine. V and J are TRBV27 and TRBJ2-7, with D perhaps TRBD1 (6 bases). This material consisted of PBMCs, taken 5 days after the yellow fever booster vaccination. The CDR3 is CASSLVRQGSEQYF. The CDR3 bases are TGTGCCAGCAGTTTAGTCCGCCAGGGGTCGGAGCAGTACTTC.